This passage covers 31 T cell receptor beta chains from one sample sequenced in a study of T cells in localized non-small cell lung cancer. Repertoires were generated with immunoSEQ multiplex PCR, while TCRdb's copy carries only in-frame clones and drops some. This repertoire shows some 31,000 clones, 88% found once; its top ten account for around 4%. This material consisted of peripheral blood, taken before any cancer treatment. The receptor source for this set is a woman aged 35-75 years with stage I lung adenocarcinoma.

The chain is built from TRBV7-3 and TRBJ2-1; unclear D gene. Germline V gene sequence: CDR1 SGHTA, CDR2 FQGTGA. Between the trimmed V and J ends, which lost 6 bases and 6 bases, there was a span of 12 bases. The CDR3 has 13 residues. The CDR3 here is CASSLGSGNEQFF. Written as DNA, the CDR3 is TGTGCCAGCAGTCTAGGTTCAGGCAATGAGCAGTTCTTC.

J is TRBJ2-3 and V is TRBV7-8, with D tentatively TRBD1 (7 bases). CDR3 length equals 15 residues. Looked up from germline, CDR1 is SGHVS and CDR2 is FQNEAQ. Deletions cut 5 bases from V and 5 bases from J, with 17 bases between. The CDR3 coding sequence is TGTGCCAGCAGCGCAGGGCGGGACAGCGTAGATACGCAGTATTTT. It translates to CASSAGRDSVDTQYF.

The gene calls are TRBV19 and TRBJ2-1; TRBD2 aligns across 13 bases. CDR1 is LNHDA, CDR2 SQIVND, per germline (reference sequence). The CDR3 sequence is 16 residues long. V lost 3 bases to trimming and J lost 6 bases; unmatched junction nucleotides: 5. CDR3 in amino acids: CASSISGLAGPNEQFF. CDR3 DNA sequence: TGTGCCAGTAGTATTTCGGGACTAGCGGGGCCCAATGAGCAGTTCTTC.

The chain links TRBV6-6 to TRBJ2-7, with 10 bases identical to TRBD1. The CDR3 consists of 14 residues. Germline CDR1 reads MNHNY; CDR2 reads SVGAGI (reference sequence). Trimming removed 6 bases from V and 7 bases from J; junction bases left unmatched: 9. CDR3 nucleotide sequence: TGTGCCAGCAGACGGACAGGGGGAATGAGGGAGCAGTACTTC. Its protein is CASRRTGGMREQYF.

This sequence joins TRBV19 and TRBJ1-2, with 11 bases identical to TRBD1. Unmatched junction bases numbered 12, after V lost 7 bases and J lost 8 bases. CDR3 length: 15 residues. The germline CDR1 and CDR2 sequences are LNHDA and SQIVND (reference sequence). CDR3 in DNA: TGTGCCAGTAAGGAAACGGACAGGGGGCCCACGGGCTACACCTTC. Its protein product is CASKETDRGPTGYTF. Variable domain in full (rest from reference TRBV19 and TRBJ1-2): DGGITQSPKYLFRKEGQNVTLSCEQNLNHDAMYWYRQDPGQGLRLIYYSQIVNDFQKGDIAEGYSVSREKKESFPLTVTSAQKNPTAFYLCASKETDRGPTGYTFGSGTRLTVV.

The CDR3 nucleotides are TGTGCCAGCAGCTTAGGACCGGCGGAAAATTCACCCCTCCACTTT. Translated, it gives CASSLGPAENSPLHF. This chain links TRBV7-9 with TRBJ1-6; D not resolved. Germline values: CDR1 SEHNR, CDR2 FQNEAQ (reference sequence). Deletions cut 1 base from V and 7 bases from J, with 11 bases between. This CDR3 spans 15 amino acids.

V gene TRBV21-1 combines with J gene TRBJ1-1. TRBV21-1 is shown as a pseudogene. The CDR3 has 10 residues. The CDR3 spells CAREGTEAFF. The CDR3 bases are TGTGCACGGGAGGGAACTGAAGCTTTCTTT.

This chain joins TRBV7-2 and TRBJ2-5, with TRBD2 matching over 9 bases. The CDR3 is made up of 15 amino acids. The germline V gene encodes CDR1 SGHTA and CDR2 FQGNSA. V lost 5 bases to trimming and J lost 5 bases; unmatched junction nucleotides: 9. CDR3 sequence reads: CASSPPSGGSETQYF. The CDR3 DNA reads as TGTGCCAGCAGCCCCCCAAGCGGGGGGTCGGAGACCCAGTACTTC.

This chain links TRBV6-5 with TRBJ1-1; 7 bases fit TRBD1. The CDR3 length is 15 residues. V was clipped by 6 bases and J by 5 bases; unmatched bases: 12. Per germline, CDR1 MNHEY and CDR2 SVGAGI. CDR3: CASSPYQGVGTEAFF. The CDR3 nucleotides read TGTGCCAGCAGCCCGTACCAGGGGGTAGGTACTGAAGCTTTCTTT.

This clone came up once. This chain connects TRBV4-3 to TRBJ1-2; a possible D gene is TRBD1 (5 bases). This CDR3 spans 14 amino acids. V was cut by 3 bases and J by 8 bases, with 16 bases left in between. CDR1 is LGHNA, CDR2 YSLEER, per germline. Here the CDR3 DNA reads TGCGCCAGCAGCCACCGAGGTTCCGGGACCGGCTACACCTTC. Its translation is CASSHRGSGTGYTF.

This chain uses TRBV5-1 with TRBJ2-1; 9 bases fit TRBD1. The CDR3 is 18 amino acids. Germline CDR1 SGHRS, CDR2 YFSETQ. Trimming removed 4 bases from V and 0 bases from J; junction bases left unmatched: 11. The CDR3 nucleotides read TGCGCCAGCAGCAGGCACAGGGGGCGGAACCGCTCCTACAATGAGCAGTTCTTC. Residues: CASSRHRGRNRSYNEQFF.

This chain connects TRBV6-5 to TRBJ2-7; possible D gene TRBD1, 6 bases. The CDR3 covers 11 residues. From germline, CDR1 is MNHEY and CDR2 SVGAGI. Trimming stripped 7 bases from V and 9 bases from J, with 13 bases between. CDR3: CASTRGDLQYF. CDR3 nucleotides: TGTGCCAGCACCAGGGGCGACTTGCAGTACTTC.

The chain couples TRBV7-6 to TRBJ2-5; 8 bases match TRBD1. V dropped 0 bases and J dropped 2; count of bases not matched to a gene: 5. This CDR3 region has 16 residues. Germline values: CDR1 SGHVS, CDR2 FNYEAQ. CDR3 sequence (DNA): TGTGCCAGCAGCTTAGCTAGGACAGGGTGGCAAGAGACCCAGTACTTC. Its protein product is CASSLARTGWQETQYF.

In DNA, the CDR3 is TGTGCCAGCAGCCCGACAGAGGATAGCAATCAGCCCCAGCATTTT. Translated, it gives CASSPTEDSNQPQHF. The chain couples TRBV7-9 to TRBJ1-5, with D maybe TRBD1 (5 bases). CDR1 is SEHNR, CDR2 FQNEAQ, per germline (reference sequence). V was trimmed by 5 bases and J by 0 bases, leaving 11 bases between them. The CDR3 contains 15 residues.

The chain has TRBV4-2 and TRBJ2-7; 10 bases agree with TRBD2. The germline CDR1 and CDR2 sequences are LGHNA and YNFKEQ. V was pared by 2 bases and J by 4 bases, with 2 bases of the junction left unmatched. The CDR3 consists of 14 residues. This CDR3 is CASSQLAGDYEQYF. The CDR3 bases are TGTGCCAGCAGCCAACTAGCGGGGGATTACGAGCAGTACTTC.

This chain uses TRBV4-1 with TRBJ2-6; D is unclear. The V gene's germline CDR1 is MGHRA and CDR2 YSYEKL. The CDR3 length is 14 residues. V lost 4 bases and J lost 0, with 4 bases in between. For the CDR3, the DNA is TGCGCCAGCAGCCGGCCCTCTGGGGCCAACGTCCTGACTTTC. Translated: CASSRPSGANVLTF.

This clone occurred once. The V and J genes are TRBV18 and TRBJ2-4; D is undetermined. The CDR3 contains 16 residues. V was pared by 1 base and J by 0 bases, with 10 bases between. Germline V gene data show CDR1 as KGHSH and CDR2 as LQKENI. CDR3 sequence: CASSPQPALAKNIQYF. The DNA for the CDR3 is TGTGCCAGCTCACCACAACCGGCTCTAGCCAAAAACATTCAGTACTTC.

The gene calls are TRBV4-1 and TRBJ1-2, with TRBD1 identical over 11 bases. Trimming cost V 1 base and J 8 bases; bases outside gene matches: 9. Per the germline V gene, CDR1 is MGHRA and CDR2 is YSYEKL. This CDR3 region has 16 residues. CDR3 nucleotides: TGCGCCAGCAGCCAAGTTTCTACTTGGACAGGGGGCGGCTACACCTTC. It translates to CASSQVSTWTGGGYTF.

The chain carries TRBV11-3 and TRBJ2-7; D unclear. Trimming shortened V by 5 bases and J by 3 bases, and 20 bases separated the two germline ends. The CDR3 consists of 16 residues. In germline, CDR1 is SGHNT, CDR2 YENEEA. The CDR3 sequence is CASSHGRNPFIYEQYF. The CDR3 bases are TGTGCCAGCAGCCACGGACGGAATCCCTTCATCTACGAGCAGTACTTC.

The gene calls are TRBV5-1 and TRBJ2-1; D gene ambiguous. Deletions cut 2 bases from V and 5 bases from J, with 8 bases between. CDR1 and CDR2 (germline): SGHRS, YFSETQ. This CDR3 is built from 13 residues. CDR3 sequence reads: CASSFLRDNEQFF. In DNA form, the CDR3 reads TGCGCCAGCAGCTTTCTAAGAGACAATGAGCAGTTCTTC.

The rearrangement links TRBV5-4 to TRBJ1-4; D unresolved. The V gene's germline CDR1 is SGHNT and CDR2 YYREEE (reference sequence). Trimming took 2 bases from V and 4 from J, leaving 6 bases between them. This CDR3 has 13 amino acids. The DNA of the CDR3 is TGTGCCAGCAGCTTCGGGAATAATGAAAAACTGTTTTTT. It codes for CASSFGNNEKLFF. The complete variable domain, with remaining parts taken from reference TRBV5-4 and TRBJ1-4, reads ETGVTQSPTHLIKTRGQQVTLRCSSQSGHNTVSWYQQALGQGPQFIFQYYREEENGRGNFPPRFSGLQFPNYSSELNVNALELDDSALYLCASSFGNNEKLFFGSGTQLSVL.

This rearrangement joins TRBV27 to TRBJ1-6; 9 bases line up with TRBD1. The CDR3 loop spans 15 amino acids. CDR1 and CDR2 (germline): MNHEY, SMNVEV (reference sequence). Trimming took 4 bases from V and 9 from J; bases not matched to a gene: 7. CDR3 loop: CASSSFTGGTSPLHF. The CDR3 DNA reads TGTGCCAGCAGTTCATTCACAGGGGGCACTTCACCCCTCCACTTT.

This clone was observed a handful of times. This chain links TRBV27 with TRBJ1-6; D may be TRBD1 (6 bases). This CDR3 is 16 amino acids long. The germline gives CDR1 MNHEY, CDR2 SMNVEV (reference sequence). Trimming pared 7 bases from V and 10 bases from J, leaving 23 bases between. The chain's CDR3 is CASTTLGNRVGSPLHF. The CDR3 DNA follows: TGTGCCAGCACTACTTTGGGCAACAGGGTCGGGTCACCCCTCCACTTT.

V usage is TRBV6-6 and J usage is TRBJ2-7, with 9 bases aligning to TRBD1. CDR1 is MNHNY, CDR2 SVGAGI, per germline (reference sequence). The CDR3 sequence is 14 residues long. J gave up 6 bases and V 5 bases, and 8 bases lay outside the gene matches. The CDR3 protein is CASSRGTGLIEQYF. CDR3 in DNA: TGTGCCAGCAGTAGAGGGACAGGGTTAATCGAGCAGTACTTC.

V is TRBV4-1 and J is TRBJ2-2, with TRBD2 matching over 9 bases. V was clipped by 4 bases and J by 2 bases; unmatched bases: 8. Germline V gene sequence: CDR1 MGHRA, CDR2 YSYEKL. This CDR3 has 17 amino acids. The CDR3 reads CASSPRGRGGNTGELFF. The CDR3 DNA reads TGCGCCAGCAGCCCCCGGGGGCGGGGGGGTAACACCGGGGAGCTGTTTTTT.

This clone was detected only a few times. In nucleotides, the CDR3 is TGCGCCAGCAGCTTGGGTGGGTTATCAGTGAATCAGCCCCAGCATTTT. Amino acids: CASSLGGLSVNQPQHF. The chain employs TRBV5-1 and TRBJ1-5; no reliable D call. V shed 0 bases and J shed 4 bases, with 14 bases lying between them. The CDR3 covers 16 residues. Germline values: CDR1 SGHRS, CDR2 YFSETQ.

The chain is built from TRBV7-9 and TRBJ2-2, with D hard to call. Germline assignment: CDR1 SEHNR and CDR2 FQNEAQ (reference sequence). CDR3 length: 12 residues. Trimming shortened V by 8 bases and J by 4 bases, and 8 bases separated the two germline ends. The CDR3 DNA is TGTGCCAGCCGGTGGGGCACCGGGGAGCTGTTTTTT. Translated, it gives CASRWGTGELFF.

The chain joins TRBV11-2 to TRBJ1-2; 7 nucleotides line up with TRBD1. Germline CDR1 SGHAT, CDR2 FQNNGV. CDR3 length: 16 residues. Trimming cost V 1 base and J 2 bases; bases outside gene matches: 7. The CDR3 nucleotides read TGTGCCAGCAGCTTAGTCGGAGGGGGCAGCAACTATGGCTACACCTTC. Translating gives CASSLVGGGSNYGYTF.

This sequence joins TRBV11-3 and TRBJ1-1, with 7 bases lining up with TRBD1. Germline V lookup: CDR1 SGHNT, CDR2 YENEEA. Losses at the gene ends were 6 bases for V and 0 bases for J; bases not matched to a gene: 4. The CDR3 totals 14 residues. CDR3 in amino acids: CASRDRTLNTEAFF. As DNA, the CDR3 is TGTGCCAGCAGGGACAGGACTCTGAACACTGAAGCTTTCTTT.

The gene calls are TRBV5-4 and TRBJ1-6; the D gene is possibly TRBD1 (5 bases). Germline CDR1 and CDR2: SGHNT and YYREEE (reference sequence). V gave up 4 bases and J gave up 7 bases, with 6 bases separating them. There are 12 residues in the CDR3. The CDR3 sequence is CASSQGNSPLHF. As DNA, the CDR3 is TGTGCCAGCAGCCAGGGAAATTCACCCCTCCACTTT. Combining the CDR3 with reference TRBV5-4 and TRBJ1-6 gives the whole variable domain ETGVTQSPTHLIKTRGQQVTLRCSSQSGHNTVSWYQQALGQGPQFIFQYYREEENGRGNFPPRFSGLQFPNYSSELNVNALELDDSALYLCASSQGNSPLHFGNGTRLTVT.

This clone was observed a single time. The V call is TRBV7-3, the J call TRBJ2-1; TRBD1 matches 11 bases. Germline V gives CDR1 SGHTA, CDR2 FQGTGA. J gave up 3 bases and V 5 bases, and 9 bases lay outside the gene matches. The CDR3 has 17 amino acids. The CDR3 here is CASSGPDRGRNYNEQFF. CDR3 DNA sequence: TGTGCCAGCAGCGGTCCGGACAGGGGGCGGAACTACAATGAGCAGTTCTTC. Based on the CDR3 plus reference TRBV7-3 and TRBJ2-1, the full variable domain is GAGVSQTPSNKVTEKGKYVELRCDPISGHTALYWYRQSLGQGPEFLIYFQGTGAADDSGLPNDRFFAVRPEGSVSTLKIQRTERGDSAVYLCASSGPDRGRNYNEQFFGPGTRLTVL.